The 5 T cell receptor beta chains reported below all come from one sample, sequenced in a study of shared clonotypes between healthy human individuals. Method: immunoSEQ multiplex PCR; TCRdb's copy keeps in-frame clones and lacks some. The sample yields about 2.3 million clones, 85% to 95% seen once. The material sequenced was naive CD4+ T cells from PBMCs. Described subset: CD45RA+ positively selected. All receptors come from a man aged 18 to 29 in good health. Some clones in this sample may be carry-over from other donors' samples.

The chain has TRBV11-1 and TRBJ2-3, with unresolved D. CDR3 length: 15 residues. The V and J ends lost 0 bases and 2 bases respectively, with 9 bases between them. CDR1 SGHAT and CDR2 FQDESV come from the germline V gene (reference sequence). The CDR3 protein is CASSLAPAVTDTQYF. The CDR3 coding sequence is TGTGCCAGCAGCTTAGCACCGGCCGTCACAGATACGCAGTATTTT. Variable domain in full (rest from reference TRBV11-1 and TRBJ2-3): EAEVAQSPRYKITEKSQAVAFWCDPISGHATLYWYRQILGQGPELLVQFQDESVVDDSQLPKDRFSAERLKGVDSTLKIQPAELGDSAMYLCASSLAPAVTDTQYFGPGTRLTVL.

The CDR3: CASSLFDRANTQYF. CDR3 sequence (DNA): TGTGCCAGCAGCTTGTTCGACAGGGCGAATACGCAGTATTTT. The V and J genes are TRBV5-4 and TRBJ2-3, with 7 nucleotides matching TRBD1. Germline CDR1 and CDR2: SGHNT and YYREEE (reference sequence). The J segment lost 7 bases and the V segment lost 1 base, leaving 6 bases of the junction unmatched. The CDR3 runs to 14 residues.

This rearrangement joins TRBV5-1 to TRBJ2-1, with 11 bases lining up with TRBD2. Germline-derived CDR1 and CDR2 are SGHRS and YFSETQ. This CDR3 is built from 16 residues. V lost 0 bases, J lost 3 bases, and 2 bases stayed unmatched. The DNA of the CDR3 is TGCGCCAGCAGCTTGGCGCTAGCGGGAGGCTACAATGAGCAGTTCTTC. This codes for CASSLALAGGYNEQFF.

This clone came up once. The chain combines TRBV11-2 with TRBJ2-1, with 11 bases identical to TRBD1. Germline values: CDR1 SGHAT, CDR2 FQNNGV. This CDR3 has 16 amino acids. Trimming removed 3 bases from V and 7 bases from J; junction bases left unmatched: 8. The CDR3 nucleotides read TGTGCCAGCAGCTTGGGAGGGACAGGGGGTTGGAATGAGCAGTTCTTC. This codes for CASSLGGTGGWNEQFF.

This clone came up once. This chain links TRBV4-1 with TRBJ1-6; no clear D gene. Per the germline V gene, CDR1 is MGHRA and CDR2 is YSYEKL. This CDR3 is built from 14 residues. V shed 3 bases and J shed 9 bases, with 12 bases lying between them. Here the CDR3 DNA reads TGCGCCAGCAGCCAGGACTACATCCCTTCACCCCTCCACTTT. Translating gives CASSQDYIPSPLHF.